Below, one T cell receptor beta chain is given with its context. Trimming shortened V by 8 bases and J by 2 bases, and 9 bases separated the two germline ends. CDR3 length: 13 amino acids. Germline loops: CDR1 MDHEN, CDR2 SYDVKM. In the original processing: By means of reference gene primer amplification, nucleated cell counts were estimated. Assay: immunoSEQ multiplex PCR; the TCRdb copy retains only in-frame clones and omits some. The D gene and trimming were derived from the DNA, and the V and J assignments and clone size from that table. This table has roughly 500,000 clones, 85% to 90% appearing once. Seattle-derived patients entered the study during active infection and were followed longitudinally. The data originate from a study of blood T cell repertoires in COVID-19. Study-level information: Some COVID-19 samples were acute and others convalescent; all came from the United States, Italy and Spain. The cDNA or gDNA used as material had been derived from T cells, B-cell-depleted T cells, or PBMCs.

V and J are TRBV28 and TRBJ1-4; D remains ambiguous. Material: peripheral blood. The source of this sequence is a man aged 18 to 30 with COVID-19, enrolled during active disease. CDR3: CASEGATNEKLFF. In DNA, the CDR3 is TGTGCCAGCGAGGGAGCCACTAATGAAAAACTGTTTTTT.